This T cell receptor (beta chain) was found in a study of blood T cell repertoires in COVID-19. Study as a whole: COVID-19 samples collected from the United States, Italy and Spain covered acute and convalescent phases. PBMCs, B-cell-depleted T cells, or T cells provided the cDNA or gDNA that made up the material.

Authors' data handling: Reference gene primer amplification gave nucleated cell count estimates. Clones were sequenced by immunoSEQ multiplex PCR, and TCRdb holds only the in-frame ones, with some missing. Clone size and V and J calls were adopted from that table, with D and trimming inferred from the DNA. The sample holds fewer than 200,000 clones, 80% to 90% seen once. V trimming: 5 bases; J trimming: 0 bases; junction bases outside the gene matches: 5. From germline, CDR1 is MNHEY and CDR2 SVGEGT. There are 17 residues in the CDR3. This TCR derives from a woman of 80 years or more with acute or convalescent COVID-19. The rearrangement joins TRBV6-2 or TRBV6-3 to TRBJ2-3; 13 nucleotides align to TRBD2. The sample comprised peripheral blood. The CDR3 DNA reads as TGTGCCAGCAGTAGGACTAGCGGGGGAACTAGCACAGATACGCAGTATTTT. This translates into CASSRTSGGTSTDTQYF.